This is a list of T cell receptor beta chains from one sample in a study of blood T cell repertoires in COVID-19. TCRdb keeps only in-frame clones here, not all; method: immunoSEQ multiplex PCR. Among more than 80,000 clones listed, about 80% were seen once. Sequences were obtained from peripheral blood. Receptors originate from a human donor in a cohort sampled during active COVID-19. Both conserved end residues are part of each CDR3. The order of the fields is J gene, V gene, CDR3 protein.

TRBJ2-1,TRBV18,CASSPPGLAGGHEQFF
TRBJ1-6,TRBV5-1,CASSLQASSYNSPLHF
TRBJ2-1,TRBV18,CASSLRRTTGTNEQFF
TRBJ2-7,TRBV12-2,CASRRLQGSYEQYF
TRBJ2-1,TRBV12-3/TRBV12-4,CASSSGINEQFF
TRBJ2-1,TRBV9,CASSDKGEQFF
TRBJ1-2,TRBV3-1/TRBV3-2,CASSLLEDGYTF
TRBJ2-3,TRBV10-3,CAISGTGTVTQTDTQYF
TRBJ2-5,TRBV28,CASSLSPGAGQETQYF
TRBJ2-7,TRBV10-2,CASSEQGVLYEQYF
TRBJ2-7,TRBV5-4,CASSLSGGPIHEQYF
TRBJ2-3,TRBV19,CASSIDYTDTQYF
TRBJ2-7,TRBV28,CASRTSGQGYEQYF
TRBJ1-2,TRBV5-1,CASSTDGGYGYTF
TRBJ2-4,TRBV5-1,CASSSPRGGGLDKNIQYF
TRBJ1-6,TRBV27,CASSRPFGTHSPLHF
TRBJ2-1,TRBV28,CASSRPPDRVTYNEQFF
TRBJ1-2,TRBV7-2,CASSFNSGYYTF
TRBJ2-7,TRBV28,CASSLFGQGGSYEQYF
TRBJ2-2,TRBV9,CASSVGTNTGELFF
TRBJ2-5,TRBV21-1,CASSTNEDRRQETQYF
TRBJ1-5,TRBV10-3,CAIRGDQNSNQPQHF
TRBJ1-4,TRBV28,CASSPSGKVEKLFF
TRBJ2-1,TRBV4-2,CASSQEDGRSSYNEQFF
TRBJ2-2,TRBV5-1,CASNAGTRTGELFF
TRBJ1-3,TRBV11-2,CASSHYRGSGNTIYF
TRBJ2-7,TRBV2,CASRPGTGGGKNEQYF
TRBJ2-3,TRBV6-4,CASSVTSGRPTDTQYF
TRBJ1-3,TRBV6-1,CASSEAWTEVGNTIYF
TRBJ2-4,TRBV19,CASSITGIAKNIQYF
TRBJ2-3,TRBV5-1,CASSLRGGTTDTQYF
TRBJ1-6,TRBV6-6,CASSRTGSSYNSPLHF
TRBJ1-1,TRBV19,CASSPTVKTEAFF
TRBJ2-3,TRBV6-5,CASRPGSSGSDTQYF
TRBJ2-4,TRBV6-5,CASRGGQGTNIQYF
TRBJ2-5,TRBV5-4,CASSLGKAGGTGETQYF
TRBJ2-7,TRBV15,CATSSPGSTGQGSHEQYF
TRBJ1-1,TRBV12-3/TRBV12-4,CASRTQGTEAFF
TRBJ2-7,TRBV7-7,CASSPGLAGSYEQYF
TRBJ2-1,TRBV6-5,CASSSGTSGYNEQFF
TRBJ2-7,TRBV7-9,CASSPTGVAWQYF
TRBJ2-1,TRBV7-9,CASSSGFYNEQFF
TRBJ2-7,TRBV6-5,CASSRTSGSYEQYF
TRBJ1-3,TRBV3-1/TRBV3-2,CASSLAYSGNTIYF
TRBJ2-2,TRBV9,CASSVTGPSNTGELFF
TRBJ2-3,TRBV9,CASSAPQESTDTQYF
TRBJ2-1,TRBV7-8,CASSLGRLAEQFF
TRBJ1-2,TRBV18,CASSPPSIANYGYTF
TRBJ1-2,TRBV27,CASSLPDRARYTF
TRBJ2-5,TRBV7-9,CASSQQTGSGETQYF
TRBJ2-5,TRBV19,CASSAAELGHTYAYQETQYF
TRBJ2-5,TRBV29-1,CSDTGTGGGETQYF
TRBJ2-2,TRBV29-1,CSAVGERGTGELFF
TRBJ1-3,TRBV11-2,CASGQSPGNTIYF
TRBJ1-4,TRBV18,CASSPGQGANEKLFF
TRBJ2-2,TRBV3-1/TRBV3-2,CASSQGRASTGELFF
TRBJ2-3,TRBV5-1,CASSPPGLAIVTQYF
TRBJ2-3,TRBV28,CASSSPGRHGQYF
TRBJ2-5,TRBV18,CASSMGQQETQYF